This T cell receptor beta chain comes out of a study of early T cells in non-severe SARS-CoV-2 infection. Study-wide context: RNA in bulk from unsorted whole blood was sequenced, and chains were unpaired. Study-level results: Matching results from VDJdb favored anti-spike CD8 responses, leaving private and CD4 specificities undetected.

Trimming cost V 6 bases and J 3 bases, with 5 bases left between them. This CDR3 spans 11 amino acids. From germline, CDR1 is MGHDK and CDR2 SYGVNS. Attachment of unique molecular identifiers to individual cDNA molecules was performed. Using its own MiXCR run on the 5' RACE reads, TCRdb lists one record per CDR3 protein. This repertoire shows some 45,000 distinct CDR3 sequences, about 5.9% found once; its top ten account for around 7.7%. This clonotype showed up many times. Its antigen is undetermined. The V call is TRBV25-1, the J call TRBJ1-1; D gene ambiguous. This sample comprised whole blood, obtained at baseline. The clonotype originates from an adult who was a healthcare worker with PCR-confirmed SARS-CoV-2 infection or an uninfected control (not recorded which). The CDR3 nucleotides are TGTGCCAGCAGAAGAGACACTGAAGCTTTCTTT. This codes for CASRRDTEAFF. Combining the CDR3 with reference TRBV25-1 and TRBJ1-1 gives the whole variable domain EADIYQTPRYLVIGTGKKITLECSQTMGHDKMYWYQQDPGMELHLIHYSYGVNSTEKGDLSSESTVSRIRTEHFPLTLESARPSHTSQYLCASRRDTEAFFGQGTRLTVV.